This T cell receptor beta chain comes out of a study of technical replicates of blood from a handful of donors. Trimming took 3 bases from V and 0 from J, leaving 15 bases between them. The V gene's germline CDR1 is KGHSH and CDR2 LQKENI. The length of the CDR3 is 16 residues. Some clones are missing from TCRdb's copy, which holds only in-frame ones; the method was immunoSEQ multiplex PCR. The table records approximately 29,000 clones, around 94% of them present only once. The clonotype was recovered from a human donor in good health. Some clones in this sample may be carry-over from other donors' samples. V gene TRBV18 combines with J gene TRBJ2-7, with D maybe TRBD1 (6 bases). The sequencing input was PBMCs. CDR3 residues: CASSPDLTGFSYEQYF. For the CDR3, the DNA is TGTGCCAGCTCACCCGACCTCACAGGGTTCTCCTACGAGCAGTACTTC.